The 6 T cell receptor beta chains listed next were all sequenced from one sample in a study of T-cell memory formation after mild COVID-19. MiXCR, applied by TCRdb to the 5' RACE reads, yields one record per CDR3 protein. Among about 68,000 distinct CDR3 sequences, around 15% were seen once, and the ten largest hold about a third. The sample was PBMCs or a T cell subset sorted from them (not recorded which). All receptors come from an adult woman who had mild COVID-19 (a few samples of this study predate the infection). Cell type and time point are not known.

This clonotype was recorded many times. The gene calls are TRBV12-3 or TRBV12-4 and TRBJ2-1, with TRBD2 matching 13 bases. The V gene end was trimmed by 5 bases and the J gene end by 4 bases; junction bases not matched to a gene: 2. CDR3 size: 15 residues. CDR3 nucleotide sequence: TGTGCCAGCAGTCCGGGACTAGCGGGGTACAATGAGCAGTTCTTC. Translating it yields CASSPGLAGYNEQFF.

The genes are TRBV15 and TRBJ2-7; TRBD2 matches at 8 bases. Germline-derived CDR1 and CDR2 are LNHNV and YYDKDF (reference sequence). The CDR3 is 14 amino acids. J was trimmed by 3 bases and V by 8 bases; bases with no gene match: 9. CDR3 DNA: TGTGCCACCTCGGGGGGGATCCCGAACTACGAGCAGTACTTC. It is translated as CATSGGIPNYEQYF. Combining the CDR3 with reference TRBV15 and TRBJ2-7 gives the whole variable domain DAMVIQNPRYQVTQFGKPVTLSCSQTLNHNVMYWYQQKSSQAPKLLFHYYDKDFNNEADTPDNFQSRRPNTSFCFLDIRSPGLGDTAMYLCATSGGIPNYEQYFGPGTRLTVT.

The chain is built from TRBV5-1 and TRBJ1-2; 9 nucleotides align to TRBD1. CDR1 and CDR2 from the germline V gene are SGHRS and YFSETQ. With V trimmed by 4 bases and J by 3 bases, 7 bases remained unmatched. This CDR3 contains 15 residues. In nucleotides, the CDR3 is TGCGCCAGCAGCGTAGGACAGGGGAATGACTATGGCTACACCTTC. Translated: CASSVGQGNDYGYTF.

The J gene is TRBJ1-4, the V gene TRBV7-9; a possible D gene is TRBD1 (5 bases). The CDR3 has 18 amino acids. Trimming removed 4 bases at V and 7 bases at J, with 25 bases between. CDR1 SEHNR and CDR2 FQNEAQ come from the germline V gene (reference sequence). The DNA for the CDR3 is TGTGCCAGCAGCTCGACCCCCGGGACCCCGGAGGAGAGTGAAAAACTGTTTTTT. Its translation: CASSSTPGTPEESEKLFF. The full variable domain, rest sourced from reference TRBV7-9 and TRBJ1-4, is DTGVSQNPRHKITKRGQNVTFRCDPISEHNRLYWYRQTLGQGPEFLTYFQNEAQLEKSRLLSDRFSAERPKGSFSTLEIQRTEQGDSAMYLCASSSTPGTPEESEKLFFGSGTQLSVL.

This chain uses TRBV7-2 with TRBJ2-5; TRBD2 matches at 14 bases. V dropped 5 bases and J dropped 9; count of bases not matched to a gene: 14. There are 17 residues in the CDR3. Germline CDR1 SGHTA, CDR2 FQGNSA. The CDR3 loop reads CASSATGLAGAQRAQYF. DNA for the CDR3: TGTGCCAGCAGCGCTACGGGACTAGCGGGAGCCCAGAGGGCCCAGTACTTC.

In this sample, this clonotype turned up a few times. J is TRBJ1-1 and V is TRBV5-6, with TRBD1 as a possible D gene (6 bases). V lost 3 bases to trimming and J lost 7 bases, with 13 bases between them. Germline V lookup: CDR1 SGHDT, CDR2 YYEEEE. The CDR3 extends over 13 amino acids. This chain's CDR3 is CASSSGAQGEAFF. The CDR3 DNA sequence: TGTGCCAGCAGCTCGGGGGCGCAAGGTGAAGCTTTCTTT.